These T cell receptor beta chains were read from a single sample in a study of cytomegalovirus exposure and HLA in healthy donors. Profiled with immunoSEQ multiplex PCR; TCRdb holds only in-frame clones, not every one. The sample yields around 97,000 clones, around 60% seen once. Sequenced sample: PBMCs. The receptors derive from a woman aged 45 to 65 in good health and CMV-seronegative. Both conserved end residues are part of each CDR3. Each record gives: V gene, D gene, CDR3 length, clone size, J gene, CDR3 DNA, CDR3 protein. D genes are given only for firm matches. The size entry is marked missing in some rows and otherwise reads once, few, many or a size class.

V gene: TRBV27; D gene: .; CDR3 length: 13; clone size: .; J gene: TRBJ1-1; CDR3 DNA: TGTGCCAGCAGTTTTAAGCGGAACACTGAAGCTTTCTTT; CDR3 protein: CASSFKRNTEAFF
V gene: TRBV28; D gene: .; CDR3 length: 10; clone size: few; J gene: TRBJ1-6; CDR3 DNA: TGTGCCAGCAGAGGGGGATCCTACCACTTT; CDR3 protein: CASRGGSYHF
V gene: TRBV7-2; D gene: .; CDR3 length: 11; clone size: .; J gene: TRBJ2-7; CDR3 DNA: TGTGCCAGCAGCTTTGAGCGTGAGCAGTACTTC; CDR3 protein: CASSFEREQYF
V gene: TRBV6-4; D gene: TRBD2; CDR3 length: 17; clone size: .; J gene: TRBJ2-2; CDR3 DNA: TGTGCCAGCAGTGAAAGACTAGCGGGGGGTGGCACCGGGGAGCTGTTTTTT; CDR3 protein: CASSERLAGGGTGELFF
V gene: TRBV28; D gene: .; CDR3 length: 12; clone size: few; J gene: TRBJ2-3; CDR3 DNA: TGTGCCGGGAAGCGGAATGGGGATACGCAGTATTTT; CDR3 protein: CAGKRNGDTQYF
V gene: TRBV6-1; D gene: TRBD1; CDR3 length: 14; clone size: .; J gene: TRBJ1-5; CDR3 DNA: TGTGCCAGCAGTGAAGTGCGGGACAGCCAGCCCCAGCATTTT; CDR3 protein: CASSEVRDSQPQHF
V gene: TRBV5-6; D gene: .; CDR3 length: 13; clone size: .; J gene: TRBJ1-5; CDR3 DNA: TGTGCCAGCAGCTTGGCCGGGACACGGCCCCAGCATTTT; CDR3 protein: CASSLAGTRPQHF
V gene: TRBV11-3; D gene: .; CDR3 length: 12; clone size: .; J gene: TRBJ2-1; CDR3 DNA: TGTGCCAGCAGCCCCCCGGGTGGTGAGCAGTTCTTC; CDR3 protein: CASSPPGGEQFF
V gene: TRBV28; D gene: TRBD1; CDR3 length: 14; clone size: once; J gene: TRBJ1-1; CDR3 DNA: TGTGCCAGCAGTTCAGGACAGGGGGTGACTGAAGCTTTCTTT; CDR3 protein: CASSSGQGVTEAFF
V gene: TRBV6-5; D gene: .; CDR3 length: 12; clone size: few; J gene: TRBJ2-7; CDR3 DNA: TGTGCCAGCAGTTACCCAGGGTTCGAGCAGTACTTC; CDR3 protein: CASSYPGFEQYF
V gene: TRBV2; D gene: .; CDR3 length: 16; clone size: .; J gene: TRBJ1-2; CDR3 DNA: TGTGCCAGCAGTGAATACCGCTGGGCAGCCAACTATGGCTACACCTTC; CDR3 protein: CASSEYRWAANYGYTF
V gene: TRBV7-6; D gene: .; CDR3 length: 15; clone size: .; J gene: TRBJ2-5; CDR3 DNA: TGTGCCAGCAGCTTATTTGGGGACTGGAAAGAGACCCAGTACTTC; CDR3 protein: CASSLFGDWKETQYF
V gene: TRBV5-1; D gene: .; CDR3 length: 13; clone size: .; J gene: TRBJ1-6; CDR3 DNA: TGCGCCAGCAGCCCCGGGCGGGATTCACCCCTCCACTTT; CDR3 protein: CASSPGRDSPLHF
V gene: TRBV7-2; D gene: .; CDR3 length: 14; clone size: few; J gene: TRBJ2-1; CDR3 DNA: TGTGCCAGCAGCGCGCGAGGGCCGCCCAATGAGCAGTTCTTC; CDR3 protein: CASSARGPPNEQFF
V gene: TRBV7-9; D gene: TRBD1; CDR3 length: 18; clone size: .; J gene: TRBJ2-6; CDR3 DNA: TGTGCCAGCAGCTCGAGACCCGGGACAGTCTCTGGGGCCAACGTCCTGACTTTC; CDR3 protein: CASSSRPGTVSGANVLTF
V gene: TRBV18; D gene: TRBD2; CDR3 length: 14; clone size: few; J gene: TRBJ2-7; CDR3 DNA: TGTGCCAGCTCACCCCCCGCTAGCGGCTACGAGCAGTACTTC; CDR3 protein: CASSPPASGYEQYF
V gene: TRBV18; D gene: .; CDR3 length: 13; clone size: .; J gene: TRBJ1-6; CDR3 DNA: TGTGCCAGCTCACTGGGGCTGGAGTCACCCCTCCACTTT; CDR3 protein: CASSLGLESPLHF
V gene: TRBV7-6; D gene: .; CDR3 length: 13; clone size: once; J gene: TRBJ2-1; CDR3 DNA: TGTGCCAGCAGCGCGGGGATCCGGAATGAGCAGTTCTTC; CDR3 protein: CASSAGIRNEQFF
V gene: TRBV5-4; D gene: .; CDR3 length: 11; clone size: .; J gene: TRBJ2-7; CDR3 DNA: TGTGCCAGCAGCTCAGACTACGAGCAGTACTTC; CDR3 protein: CASSSDYEQYF
V gene: TRBV28; D gene: TRBD1; CDR3 length: 14; clone size: .; J gene: TRBJ2-4; CDR3 DNA: TGTGCCAGCAGCACCGGGACAGCGGCAAACATTCAGTACTTC; CDR3 protein: CASSTGTAANIQYF
V gene: TRBV19; D gene: .; CDR3 length: 16; clone size: few; J gene: TRBJ1-3; CDR3 DNA: TGTGCCAGTAGTGGTGAACGTCGGGTTTCTGGAAACACCATATATTTT; CDR3 protein: CASSGERRVSGNTIYF
V gene: TRBV6-5; D gene: TRBD2; CDR3 length: 14; clone size: .; J gene: TRBJ2-5; CDR3 DNA: TGTGCCAGCAGTTTTGCGGGGGGGTCGGAGACCCAGTACTTC; CDR3 protein: CASSFAGGSETQYF
V gene: TRBV6-5; D gene: .; CDR3 length: 16; clone size: .; J gene: TRBJ1-4; CDR3 DNA: TGTGCCAGCAGTTACTCGTTTCGACAGAGGAATGAAAAACTGTTTTTT; CDR3 protein: CASSYSFRQRNEKLFF
V gene: TRBV5-5; D gene: .; CDR3 length: 14; clone size: few; J gene: TRBJ2-5; CDR3 DNA: TGTGCCACATCAAATAGACAGCTACAAGAGACCCAGTACTTC; CDR3 protein: CATSNRQLQETQYF
V gene: TRBV15; D gene: TRBD2; CDR3 length: 16; clone size: .; J gene: TRBJ2-2; CDR3 DNA: TGTGCCACCAGCAGAGCTATTAGCGGGAGTACCGGGGAGCTGTTTTTT; CDR3 protein: CATSRAISGSTGELFF
V gene: TRBV7-8; D gene: .; CDR3 length: 11; clone size: .; J gene: TRBJ1-1; CDR3 DNA: TGTGCCAGCAGCTTGGGGGGTGAAGCTTTCTTT; CDR3 protein: CASSLGGEAFF
V gene: TRBV5-1; D gene: .; CDR3 length: 12; clone size: .; J gene: TRBJ2-7; CDR3 DNA: TGCGCCAGCAGCCTAGGAGGTTACGAGCAGTACTTC; CDR3 protein: CASSLGGYEQYF
V gene: TRBV5-1; D gene: .; CDR3 length: 15; clone size: .; J gene: TRBJ1-1; CDR3 DNA: TGCGCCAGCAGCTTGCTGAATAGGGGTAACACTGAAGCTTTCTTT; CDR3 protein: CASSLLNRGNTEAFF
V gene: TRBV5-6; D gene: .; CDR3 length: 14; clone size: .; J gene: TRBJ1-6; CDR3 DNA: TGTGCCAGCAGCGACGCAGGGATGTATTCACCCCTCCACTTT; CDR3 protein: CASSDAGMYSPLHF
V gene: TRBV5-4; D gene: TRBD1; CDR3 length: 15; clone size: .; J gene: TRBJ1-6; CDR3 DNA: TGTGCCAGCAGCTCCGGACAGGGGGGCAATTCACCCCTCCACTTT; CDR3 protein: CASSSGQGGNSPLHF
V gene: TRBV27; D gene: TRBD1; CDR3 length: 14; clone size: .; J gene: TRBJ1-1; CDR3 DNA: TGTGCCAGCAGTTCACAGGGGTGGGACACTGAAGCTTTCTTT; CDR3 protein: CASSSQGWDTEAFF
V gene: TRBV27; D gene: TRBD2; CDR3 length: 16; clone size: .; J gene: TRBJ2-3; CDR3 DNA: TGTGCCAGCAGTACTAGCGGGAGGGCGGGGGCAGATACGCAGTATTTT; CDR3 protein: CASSTSGRAGADTQYF
V gene: TRBV4-3; D gene: TRBD1; CDR3 length: 15; clone size: few; J gene: TRBJ2-1; CDR3 DNA: TGCGCCAGCAGCCCCGGGACAGGGGGGTTAAATGAGCAGTTCTTC; CDR3 protein: CASSPGTGGLNEQFF
V gene: TRBV19; D gene: .; CDR3 length: 13; clone size: .; J gene: TRBJ2-2; CDR3 DNA: TGTGCCAGTAGCACCGGACAGTCCGGGGAGCTGTTTTTT; CDR3 protein: CASSTGQSGELFF
V gene: TRBV27; D gene: TRBD1; CDR3 length: 15; clone size: .; J gene: TRBJ1-1; CDR3 DNA: TGTGCCAGCAGTTTAACAGGGGCCGGGGACACTGAAGCTTTCTTT; CDR3 protein: CASSLTGAGDTEAFF
V gene: TRBV7-8; D gene: .; CDR3 length: 14; clone size: once; J gene: TRBJ2-7; CDR3 DNA: TGTGCCAGCAGCTTAGTCGCGGGGACGCACGAGCAGTACTTC; CDR3 protein: CASSLVAGTHEQYF
V gene: TRBV6-5; D gene: .; CDR3 length: 11; clone size: .; J gene: TRBJ2-5; CDR3 DNA: TGTGCCTCCGGGGTGGGGGAGACCCAGTACTTC; CDR3 protein: CASGVGETQYF
V gene: TRBV5-4; D gene: TRBD1; CDR3 length: 14; clone size: once; J gene: TRBJ1-2; CDR3 DNA: TGTGCCAGCAGCTCGACAGGGGGCAGCTATGGCTACACCTTC; CDR3 protein: CASSSTGGSYGYTF
V gene: TRBV11-3; D gene: .; CDR3 length: 18; clone size: few; J gene: TRBJ2-7; CDR3 DNA: TGTGCCAGCAGCTTAAGGGGGAACAGGGATTTTTCCTCCTACGAGCAGTACTTC; CDR3 protein: CASSLRGNRDFSSYEQYF
V gene: TRBV5-1; D gene: .; CDR3 length: 13; clone size: .; J gene: TRBJ1-4; CDR3 DNA: TGCGCCAGCAGCTTACAGGGTCGAGAAAGACTGTTTTTT; CDR3 protein: CASSLQGRERLFF
V gene: TRBV6-6; D gene: .; CDR3 length: 13; clone size: once; J gene: TRBJ2-1; CDR3 DNA: TGTGCCAGCAGTTTCGACTATTTCGATGAGCAGTTCTTC; CDR3 protein: CASSFDYFDEQFF
V gene: TRBV2; D gene: TRBD1; CDR3 length: 14; clone size: .; J gene: TRBJ1-6; CDR3 DNA: TGTGCCAGCACCCCCGGGACAGGGTATTCACCCCTCCACTTT; CDR3 protein: CASTPGTGYSPLHF
V gene: TRBV19; D gene: .; CDR3 length: 16; clone size: .; J gene: TRBJ2-3; CDR3 DNA: TGTGCCAGTAGTCCCTCCACCCACTCTAGCACAGATACGCAGTATTTT; CDR3 protein: CASSPSTHSSTDTQYF
V gene: TRBV2; D gene: .; CDR3 length: 14; clone size: once; J gene: TRBJ1-5; CDR3 DNA: TGTGCCAGCAGTGACGTCCGGGGGAGTCAGCCCCAGCATTTT; CDR3 protein: CASSDVRGSQPQHF
V gene: TRBV5-4; D gene: TRBD2; CDR3 length: 15; clone size: .; J gene: TRBJ2-5; CDR3 DNA: TGTGCCAGCAGCTTTGGACTAGCGGTTAATCTTGAGCAGTACTTC; CDR3 protein: CASSFGLAVNLEQYF
V gene: TRBV9; D gene: .; CDR3 length: 17; clone size: .; J gene: TRBJ2-6; CDR3 DNA: TGTGCCAGCAGCGTAGCCTTCTCCAGGGAAGGGGCCAACGTCCTGACTTTC; CDR3 protein: CASSVAFSREGANVLTF
V gene: TRBV28; D gene: .; CDR3 length: 14; clone size: .; J gene: TRBJ2-5; CDR3 DNA: TGTGCCAGCAGTTTATCTACGGGGGGCGAGACCCAGTACTTC; CDR3 protein: CASSLSTGGETQYF
V gene: TRBV15; D gene: .; CDR3 length: 16; clone size: .; J gene: TRBJ2-5; CDR3 DNA: TGTGCCACCAGCAGAGGCCGACCCCAAGCGACGAAGACCCAGTACTTC; CDR3 protein: CATSRGRPQATKTQYF
V gene: TRBV29-1; D gene: TRBD1; CDR3 length: 15; clone size: .; J gene: TRBJ2-3; CDR3 DNA: TGCAGCGTTGAGGGGACAGTTTCTAGCACAGATACGCAGTATTTT; CDR3 protein: CSVEGTVSSTDTQYF
V gene: TRBV30; D gene: .; CDR3 length: 18; clone size: .; J gene: TRBJ1-1; CDR3 DNA: TGTGCCTGGAGTGATCTCCTAGGCGGATATATACTGAACACTGAAGCTTTCTTT; CDR3 protein: CAWSDLLGGYILNTEAFF
V gene: TRBV5-1; D gene: .; CDR3 length: 13; clone size: few; J gene: TRBJ1-4; CDR3 DNA: TGCGCCAGCAGCTTGGCCCCGGATGAAAAACTGTTTTTT; CDR3 protein: CASSLAPDEKLFF
V gene: TRBV6-4; D gene: .; CDR3 length: 15; clone size: .; J gene: TRBJ2-3; CDR3 DNA: TGTGCCAGCAGTCGAGGCGGGGCCCTTACAGATACGCAGTATTTT; CDR3 protein: CASSRGGALTDTQYF
V gene: TRBV7-9; D gene: .; CDR3 length: 16; clone size: .; J gene: TRBJ2-5; CDR3 DNA: TGTGCCAGCAGCTTGGTCGGAGGGTTCGCCAAGGAGACCCAGTACTTC; CDR3 protein: CASSLVGGFAKETQYF
V gene: TRBV1; D gene: .; CDR3 length: 17; clone size: .; J gene: TRBJ2-3; CDR3 DNA: TGCACCAGCAGCCAAGTCGAGGGCGGGGGGTACACAGATACGCAGTATTTT; CDR3 protein: CTSSQVEGGGYTDTQYF
V gene: TRBV2; D gene: TRBD1; CDR3 length: 16; clone size: .; J gene: TRBJ1-4; CDR3 DNA: TGTGCCAGCAGTGAAATGGGGACAGGGGCTGGGGAAAAACTGTTTTTT; CDR3 protein: CASSEMGTGAGEKLFF
V gene: TRBV5-1; D gene: TRBD1; CDR3 length: 14; clone size: .; J gene: TRBJ2-7; CDR3 DNA: TGCGCCAGCAGCTTGGCACGAACCGGACAGGGGGAGTACTTC; CDR3 protein: CASSLARTGQGEYF
V gene: TRBV28; D gene: .; CDR3 length: 13; clone size: once; J gene: TRBJ2-2; CDR3 DNA: TGTGCCAGCAGTCGACAAGACACCGGGGAGCTGTTTTTT; CDR3 protein: CASSRQDTGELFF
V gene: TRBV7-8; D gene: .; CDR3 length: 14; clone size: .; J gene: TRBJ1-5; CDR3 DNA: TGTGCCAGCAGCGTAACAGAACGCGATCAGCCCCAGCATTTT; CDR3 protein: CASSVTERDQPQHF
V gene: TRBV28; D gene: TRBD2; CDR3 length: 15; clone size: .; J gene: TRBJ2-2; CDR3 DNA: TGTGCCAGCAGCAGAGGGGACTACAACACCGGGGAGCTGTTTTTT; CDR3 protein: CASSRGDYNTGELFF
V gene: TRBV28; D gene: .; CDR3 length: 15; clone size: once; J gene: TRBJ2-1; CDR3 DNA: TGTGCCAGCAGTTTGGTTCCGGGCTCCTACAATGAGCAGTTCTTC; CDR3 protein: CASSLVPGSYNEQFF